This T cell receptor beta chain is from a study of OX40 agonist ivuxolimab in advanced cancers. TCRdb keeps only in-frame clones here, not all; method: immunoSEQ multiplex PCR. The sample has about 64,000 clones; roughly 80% are singletons. This clone was picked up one time. This receptor was obtained from an adult with an advanced solid tumor such as melanoma, head and neck, liver or kidney cancer. The specimen was CD4+ or CD8+ T cells sorted from blood, collected in a trial of the OX40 agonist ivuxolimab.

The CDR3 nucleotides read TGTGCCAGCAGTGAAAGACAGGGGCAGTATGGCTACACCTTC. It specifies CASSERQGQYGYTF. The chain is built from TRBV2 and TRBJ1-2, with 8 bases aligning to TRBD1. Germline V CDR1 and CDR2: SNHLY, FYNNEI. The CDR3 has 14 amino acids. The trim removed 2 bases at V and 5 bases at J, leaving 4 bases unmatched.